This TCR beta chain derives from a study of shared clonotypes between healthy human individuals. This clone was recorded at least ten times. Its antigen is still unknown. TCRdb keeps only in-frame clones here, not all; method: immunoSEQ multiplex PCR. In the table there are about 730,000 clones, 72% of which are singletons. Germline V gene sequence: CDR1 MNHEY, CDR2 SMNVEV (reference sequence). The CDR3 loop spans 10 amino acids. V was shortened by 8 bases and J by 3 bases, with 4 bases between the two germline ends. Overall study findings and caveats: Estimated richness was generally greater in naive than memory subsets. Clonotypes shared by all four donors outscored non-shared clonotypes in generation probability.

This clonotype originated in a woman in her twenties or thirties in good health. The chain combines TRBV27 with TRBJ1-1, with D unresolved. The source material was memory CD4+ T cells sorted from blood. The subset: CD45RA-negative fraction. The CDR3 here is CASGDTEAFF. In DNA, the CDR3 is TGTGCCAGCGGTGACACTGAAGCTTTCTTT.